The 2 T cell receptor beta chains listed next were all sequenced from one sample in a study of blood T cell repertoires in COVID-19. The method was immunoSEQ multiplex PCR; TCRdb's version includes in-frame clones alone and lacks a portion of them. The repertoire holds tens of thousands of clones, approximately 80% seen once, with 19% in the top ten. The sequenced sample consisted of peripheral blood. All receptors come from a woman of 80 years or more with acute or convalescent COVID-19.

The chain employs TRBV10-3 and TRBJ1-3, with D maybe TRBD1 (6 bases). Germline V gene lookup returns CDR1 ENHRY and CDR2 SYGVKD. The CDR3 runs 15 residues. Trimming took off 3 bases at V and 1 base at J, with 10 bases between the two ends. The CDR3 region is CAISDQGLSGNTIYF. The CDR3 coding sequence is TGTGCCATCAGTGACCAGGGGCTGTCTGGAAACACCATATATTTT.

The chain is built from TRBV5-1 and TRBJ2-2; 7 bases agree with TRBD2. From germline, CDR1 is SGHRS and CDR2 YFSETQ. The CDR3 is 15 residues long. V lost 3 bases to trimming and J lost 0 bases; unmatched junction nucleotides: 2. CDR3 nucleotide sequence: TGCGCCAGCAGCTCTAGCGGCCCGAACACCGGGGAGCTGTTTTTT. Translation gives CASSSSGPNTGELFF.